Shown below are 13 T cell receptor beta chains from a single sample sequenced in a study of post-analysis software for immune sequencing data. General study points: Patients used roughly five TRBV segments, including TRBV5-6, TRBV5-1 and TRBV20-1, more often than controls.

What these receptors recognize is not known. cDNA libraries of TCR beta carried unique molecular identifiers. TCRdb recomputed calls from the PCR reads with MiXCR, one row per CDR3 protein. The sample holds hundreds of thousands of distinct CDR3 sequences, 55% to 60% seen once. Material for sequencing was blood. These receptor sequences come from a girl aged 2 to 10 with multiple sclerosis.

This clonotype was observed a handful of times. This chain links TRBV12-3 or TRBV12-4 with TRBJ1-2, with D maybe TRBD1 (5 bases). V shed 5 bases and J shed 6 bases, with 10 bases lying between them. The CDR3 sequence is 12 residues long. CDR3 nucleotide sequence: TGTGCCAGCAGTAAGGGAGGGGATGGCTACACCTTC. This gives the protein CASSKGGDGYTF.

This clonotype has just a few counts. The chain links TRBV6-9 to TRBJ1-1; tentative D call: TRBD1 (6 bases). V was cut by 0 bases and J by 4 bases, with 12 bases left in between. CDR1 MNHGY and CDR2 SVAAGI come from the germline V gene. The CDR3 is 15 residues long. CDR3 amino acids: CASSYSKQGGTEAFF. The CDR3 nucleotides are TGTGCCAGCAGTTATTCGAAACAGGGTGGCACTGAAGCTTTCTTT.

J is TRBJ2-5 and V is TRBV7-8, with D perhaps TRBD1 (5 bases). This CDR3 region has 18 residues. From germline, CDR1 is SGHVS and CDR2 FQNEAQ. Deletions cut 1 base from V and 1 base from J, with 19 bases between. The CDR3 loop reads CASSLGPRGSGRQETQYF. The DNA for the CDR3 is TGTGCCAGCAGCTTAGGACCGAGAGGTTCAGGGCGCCAAGAGACCCAGTACTTC.

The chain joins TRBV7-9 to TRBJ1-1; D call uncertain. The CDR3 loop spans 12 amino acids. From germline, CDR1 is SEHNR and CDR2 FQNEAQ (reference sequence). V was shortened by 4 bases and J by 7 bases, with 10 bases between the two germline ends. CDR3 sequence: CASSSDGDEAFF. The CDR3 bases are TGTGCCAGCAGCTCCGACGGAGATGAAGCTTTCTTT.

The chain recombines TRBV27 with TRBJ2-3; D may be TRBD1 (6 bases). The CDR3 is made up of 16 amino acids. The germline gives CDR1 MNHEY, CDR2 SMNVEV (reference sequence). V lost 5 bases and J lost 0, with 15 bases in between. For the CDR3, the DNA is TGTGCCAGCAGTCCAACCGGGACACTAAGCACAGATACGCAGTATTTT. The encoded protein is CASSPTGTLSTDTQYF.

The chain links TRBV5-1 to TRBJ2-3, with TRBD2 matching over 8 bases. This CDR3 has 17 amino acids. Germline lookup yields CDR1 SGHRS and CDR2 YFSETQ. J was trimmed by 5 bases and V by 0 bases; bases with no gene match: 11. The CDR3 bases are TGCGCCAGCAGCTTGGCCCAGCGGGAGTATGTGGAAGATACGCAGTATTTT. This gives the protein CASSLAQREYVEDTQYF. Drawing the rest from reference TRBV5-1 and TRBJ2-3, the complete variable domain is KAGVTQTPRYLIKTRGQQVTLSCSPISGHRSVSWYQQTPGQGLQFLFEYFSETQRNKGNFPGRFSGRQFSNSRSEMNVSTLELGDSALYLCASSLAQREYVEDTQYFGPGTRLTVL.

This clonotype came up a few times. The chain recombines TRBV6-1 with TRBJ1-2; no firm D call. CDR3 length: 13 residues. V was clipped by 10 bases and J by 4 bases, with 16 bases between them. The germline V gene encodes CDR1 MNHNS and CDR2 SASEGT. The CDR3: CATYRPQIYGYTF. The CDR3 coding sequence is TGTGCCACCTACCGACCCCAGATCTATGGCTACACCTTC.

CDR3 DNA: TGTGCCATCGGGGCAGGGGAGCAAGAGACCCAGTACTTC. This encodes CAIGAGEQETQYF. The chain employs TRBV10-3 and TRBJ2-5; perhaps TRBD1 as D (6 bases). The CDR3 sequence is 13 residues long. Germline V gene lookup returns CDR1 ENHRY and CDR2 SYGVKD. Trimming took off 8 bases at V and 2 bases at J, with 12 bases between the two ends.

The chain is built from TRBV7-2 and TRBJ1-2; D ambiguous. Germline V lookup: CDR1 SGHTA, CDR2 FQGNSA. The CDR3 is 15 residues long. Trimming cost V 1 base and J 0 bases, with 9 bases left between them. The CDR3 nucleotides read TGTGCCAGCAGCTTAGGTCCCCCCGCTAACTATGGCTACACCTTC. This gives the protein CASSLGPPANYGYTF.

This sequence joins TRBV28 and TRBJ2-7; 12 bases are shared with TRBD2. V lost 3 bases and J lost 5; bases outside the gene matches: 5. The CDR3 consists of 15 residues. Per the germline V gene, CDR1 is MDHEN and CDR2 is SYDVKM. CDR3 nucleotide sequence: TGTGCCAGCAGTTTCTGGACTAGCGGGAATGACGAGCAGTACTTC. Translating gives CASSFWTSGNDEQYF.

CDR3 sequence: CASSEVTSGTRYNEQFF. The CDR3 nucleotides read TGTGCCAGCAGTGAAGTAACTAGCGGGACGCGCTACAATGAGCAGTTCTTC. The chain links TRBV25-1 to TRBJ2-1; TRBD2 agrees at 10 bases. Per germline, CDR1 MGHDK and CDR2 SYGVNS. The CDR3 is made up of 17 amino acids. V dropped 2 bases and J dropped 3; count of bases not matched to a gene: 7.

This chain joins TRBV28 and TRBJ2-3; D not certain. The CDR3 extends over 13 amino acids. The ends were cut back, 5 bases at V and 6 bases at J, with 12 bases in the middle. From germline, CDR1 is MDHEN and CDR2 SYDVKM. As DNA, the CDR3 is TGTGCCAGCAGTCCCCTCTTAGGGGATACGCAGTATTTT. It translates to CASSPLLGDTQYF.

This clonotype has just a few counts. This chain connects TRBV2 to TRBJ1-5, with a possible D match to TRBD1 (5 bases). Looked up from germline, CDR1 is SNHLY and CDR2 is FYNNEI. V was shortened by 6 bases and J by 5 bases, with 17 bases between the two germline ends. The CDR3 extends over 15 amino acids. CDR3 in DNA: TGTGCCAGCAGGGTTCAGGGTACGGGTGATCAGCCCCAGCATTTT. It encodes CASRVQGTGDQPQHF.